Presented here are 2 T cell receptor beta chains from one specimen sequenced in a study of blood T cell repertoires in COVID-19. Data came from immunoSEQ multiplex PCR; TCRdb stores just in-frame clones and leaves some out. The sample holds about 370,000 clones, more than 70% seen once. Sequenced input: peripheral blood. The receptors shown here come from a woman aged 30 to 39 with COVID-19, enrolled during active disease.

This clone has only one observation. This chain joins TRBV2 and TRBJ1-6; 7 bases match TRBD1. The CDR3 is 14 residues long. In germline, CDR1 is SNHLY, CDR2 FYNNEI. J gave up 10 bases and V 7 bases, and 10 bases lay outside the gene matches. The CDR3 region is CASMNQGVGSPLHF. The CDR3 DNA reads TGTGCCAGCATGAACCAGGGGGTAGGCTCACCCCTCCACTTT.

This clone was detected once. The CDR3: CASSWERGAVADTQYF. The CDR3 DNA sequence: TGTGCCAGCAGCTGGGAGCGGGGGGCCGTAGCAGATACGCAGTATTTT. This rearrangement joins TRBV7-9 to TRBJ2-3; TRBD2 matches 9 bases. CDR1 SEHNR and CDR2 FQNEAQ come from the germline V gene (reference sequence). The V and J ends lost 4 bases and 4 bases, in that order; junction bases with no gene match: 9. This CDR3 is 16 amino acids long. The entire variable domain, with the rest obtained from reference TRBV7-9 and TRBJ2-3, is as follows: DTGVSQNPRHKITKRGQNVTFRCDPISEHNRLYWYRQTLGQGPEFLTYFQNEAQLEKSRLLSDRFSAERPKGSFSTLEIQRTEQGDSAMYLCASSWERGAVADTQYFGPGTRLTVL.